The 2 T cell receptor beta chains below all came from one sample that was sequenced in a study of blood T cell repertoires in COVID-19. The table came from immunoSEQ multiplex PCR; TCRdb's copy has only in-frame clones and leaves some out. Among hundreds of thousands of clones, 87% were seen once, and the ten largest hold around 1.8%. Material: PBMCs or T cells enriched from blood (not recorded which). All receptors derive from a woman between 18 and 29 years old with acute COVID-19.

V is TRBV5-4 and J is TRBJ2-6, with a weak D call TRBD1 (6 bases). The germline V gene has CDR1 SGHNT and CDR2 YYREEE (reference sequence). The CDR3 spans 16 residues. Trimming took off 0 bases at V and 3 bases at J, with 10 bases between the two ends. CDR3 sequence (DNA): TGTGCCAGCAGCTTGGAGTCAGGGGTTGGGGCCAACGTCCTGACTTTC. Encoded protein: CASSLESGVGANVLTF.

This chain connects TRBV19 to TRBJ1-2; D gene ambiguous. The CDR3 spans 11 residues. From germline, CDR1 is LNHDA and CDR2 SQIVND (reference sequence). Trimming took 5 bases from V and 7 from J, leaving 8 bases between them. The CDR3 reads CASSLQAGYTF. The CDR3 region has the DNA TGTGCCAGTAGTTTGCAGGCTGGCTACACCTTC.